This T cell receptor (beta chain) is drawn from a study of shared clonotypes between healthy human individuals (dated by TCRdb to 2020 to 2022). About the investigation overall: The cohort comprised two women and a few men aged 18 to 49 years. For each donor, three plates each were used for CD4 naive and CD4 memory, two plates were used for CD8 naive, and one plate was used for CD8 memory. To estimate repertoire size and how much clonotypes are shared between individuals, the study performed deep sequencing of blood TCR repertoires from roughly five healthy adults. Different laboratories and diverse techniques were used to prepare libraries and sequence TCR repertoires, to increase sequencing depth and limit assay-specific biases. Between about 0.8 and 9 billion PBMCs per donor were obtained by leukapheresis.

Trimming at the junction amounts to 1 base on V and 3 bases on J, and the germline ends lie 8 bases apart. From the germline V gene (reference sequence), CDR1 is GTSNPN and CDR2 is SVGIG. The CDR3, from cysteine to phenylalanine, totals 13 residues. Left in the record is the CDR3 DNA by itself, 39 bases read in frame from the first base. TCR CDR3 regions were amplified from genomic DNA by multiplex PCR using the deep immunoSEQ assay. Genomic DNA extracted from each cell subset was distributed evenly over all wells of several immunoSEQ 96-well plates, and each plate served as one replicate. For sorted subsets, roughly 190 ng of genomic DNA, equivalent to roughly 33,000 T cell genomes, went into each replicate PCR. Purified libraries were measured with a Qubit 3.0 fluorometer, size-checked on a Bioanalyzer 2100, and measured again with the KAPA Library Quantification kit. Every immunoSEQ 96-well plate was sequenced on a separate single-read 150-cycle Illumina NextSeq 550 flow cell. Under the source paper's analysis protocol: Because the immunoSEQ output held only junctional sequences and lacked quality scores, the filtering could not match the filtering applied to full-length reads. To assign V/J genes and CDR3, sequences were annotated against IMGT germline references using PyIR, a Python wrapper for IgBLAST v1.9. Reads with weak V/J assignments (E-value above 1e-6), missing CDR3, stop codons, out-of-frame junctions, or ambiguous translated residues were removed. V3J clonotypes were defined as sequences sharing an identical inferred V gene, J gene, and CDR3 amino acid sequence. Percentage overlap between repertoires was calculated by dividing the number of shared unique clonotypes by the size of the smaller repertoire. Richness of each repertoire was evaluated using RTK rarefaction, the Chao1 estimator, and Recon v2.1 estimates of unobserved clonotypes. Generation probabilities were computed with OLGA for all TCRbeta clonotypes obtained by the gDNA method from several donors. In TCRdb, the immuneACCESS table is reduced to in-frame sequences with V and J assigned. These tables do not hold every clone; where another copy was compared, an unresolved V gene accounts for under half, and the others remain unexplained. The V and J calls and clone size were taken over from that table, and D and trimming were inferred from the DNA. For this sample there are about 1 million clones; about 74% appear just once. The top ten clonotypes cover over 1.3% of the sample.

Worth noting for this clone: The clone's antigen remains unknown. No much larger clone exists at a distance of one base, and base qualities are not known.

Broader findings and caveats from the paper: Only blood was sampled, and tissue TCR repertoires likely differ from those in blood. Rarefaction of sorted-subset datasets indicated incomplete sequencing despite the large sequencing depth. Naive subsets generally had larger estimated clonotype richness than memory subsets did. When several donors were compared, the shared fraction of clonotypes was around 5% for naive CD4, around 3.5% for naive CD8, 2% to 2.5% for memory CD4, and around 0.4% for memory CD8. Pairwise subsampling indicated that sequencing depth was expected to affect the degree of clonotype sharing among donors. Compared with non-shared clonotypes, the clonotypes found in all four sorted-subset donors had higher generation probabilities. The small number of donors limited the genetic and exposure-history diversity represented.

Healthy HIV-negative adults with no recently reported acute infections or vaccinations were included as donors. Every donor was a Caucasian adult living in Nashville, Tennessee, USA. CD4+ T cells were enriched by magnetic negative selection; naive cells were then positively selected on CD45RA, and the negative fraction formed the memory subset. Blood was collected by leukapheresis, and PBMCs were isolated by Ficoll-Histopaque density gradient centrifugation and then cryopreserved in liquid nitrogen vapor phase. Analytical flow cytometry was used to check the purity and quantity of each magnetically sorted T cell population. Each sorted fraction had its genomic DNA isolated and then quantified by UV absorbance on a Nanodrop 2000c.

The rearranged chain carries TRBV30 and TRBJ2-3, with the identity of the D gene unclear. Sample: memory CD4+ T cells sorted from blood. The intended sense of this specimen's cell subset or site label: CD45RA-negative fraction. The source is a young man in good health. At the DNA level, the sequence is TGTGCCTGGAGTGGAACAGCTACAGATACGCAGTATTTT. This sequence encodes CAWSGTATDTQYF.